The 24 T cell receptor beta chains in this list originate from one sample, sequenced in a study of control samples from healthy donors and cancer patients. Some clones are missing from TCRdb's copy, which holds only in-frame ones; the method was immunoSEQ multiplex PCR. Of roughly 130,000 clones listed, approximately 90% are singletons. Sequencing was carried out using blood. These receptors came from a man in his late teens or twenties in good health.

The chain has TRBV11-2 and TRBJ1-2; D remains unclear. This CDR3 is 11 amino acids long. Trimming took 2 bases from V and 8 from J, leaving 6 bases between them. Per the germline V gene, CDR1 is SGHAT and CDR2 is FQNNGV. The CDR3 region is CASSLTVGYTF. The CDR3 bases are TGTGCCAGCAGCTTAACGGTCGGCTACACCTTC.

This rearrangement joins TRBV18 to TRBJ1-3; D is perhaps TRBD1 (6 bases). Germline-derived CDR1 and CDR2 are KGHSH and LQKENI. CDR3 length: 16 amino acids. The V end was cut by 6 bases, the J end by 1 base, with 16 bases between. The chain's CDR3 is CASSIEQGFSGNTIYF. For the CDR3, the DNA is TGTGCCAGCTCCATTGAACAGGGATTTTCTGGAAACACCATATATTTT.

The chain links TRBV5-6 to TRBJ2-3, with TRBD2 identical over 8 bases. The V gene end was trimmed by 3 bases and the J gene end by 1 base; junction bases not matched to a gene: 1. The length of the CDR3 is 14 residues. Germline V gene lookup returns CDR1 SGHDT and CDR2 YYEEEE. The CDR3 DNA follows: TGTGCCAGCAGCTCGGGGGGGGGCACAGATACGCAGTATTTT. Encoded protein: CASSSGGGTDTQYF.

V gene TRBV28 combines with J gene TRBJ2-2, with D possibly TRBD1 on 5 matching bases. In germline, CDR1 is MDHEN, CDR2 SYDVKM. The CDR3 extends over 16 amino acids. V lost 3 bases, J lost 6 bases, and 17 bases lay in between. This CDR3 reads CASSLFGHGLPGELFF. CDR3 DNA: TGTGCCAGCAGTTTGTTCGGACACGGCCTCCCCGGGGAGCTGTTTTTT.

This clone was recorded only once. V gene TRBV11-2 combines with J gene TRBJ1-2; D is possibly TRBD1 (5 bases). V lost 5 bases and J lost 2, with 9 bases in between. The CDR3 loop spans 13 amino acids. In germline, CDR1 is SGHAT, CDR2 FQNNGV. The CDR3 here is CASSQGPNYGYTF. In nucleotides, the CDR3 is TGTGCCAGCAGCCAGGGACCGAACTATGGCTACACCTTC.

The J gene is TRBJ2-4, the V gene TRBV27; D call uncertain. Germline values: CDR1 MNHEY, CDR2 SMNVEV (reference sequence). V dropped 5 bases and J dropped 5 bases, with 13 bases sitting between them. This CDR3 comprises 14 residues. CDR3 in DNA: TGTGCCAGCAGTCCGCGACGGGTAGAAAACATTCAGTACTTC. It specifies CASSPRRVENIQYF.

The rearrangement joins TRBV5-6 to TRBJ1-6, with 7 bases aligning to TRBD1. CDR3 size: 17 residues. The J segment lost 6 bases and the V segment lost 1 base, leaving 10 bases of the junction unmatched. Germline V CDR1 and CDR2: SGHDT, YYEEEE. CDR3 sequence: CASSLPGDRASNSPLHF. CDR3 nucleotide sequence: TGTGCCAGCAGCTTGCCCGGAGACAGGGCCTCTAATTCACCCCTCCACTTT. The whole variable domain, filled in from reference TRBV5-6 and TRBJ1-6, reads DAGVTQSPTHLIKTRGQQVTLRCSPKSGHDTVSWYQQALGQGPQFIFQYYEEEERQRGNFPDRFSGHQFPNYSSELNVNALLLGDSALYLCASSLPGDRASNSPLHFGNGTRLTVT.

The V call is TRBV30, the J call TRBJ1-6; D is perhaps TRBD1 (5 bases). CDR3 size: 12 residues. The V gene lost 4 bases and the J gene lost 10 bases, with 11 bases spanning the gap. Per germline, CDR1 GTSNPN and CDR2 SVGIG (reference sequence). In DNA, the CDR3 is TGTGCCTGGACAGACAGTCCGTCACCCCTCCACTTT. Its translation: CAWTDSPSPLHF. Looking up the rest from reference TRBV30 and TRBJ1-6 gives the full variable domain: SQTIHQWPATLVQPVGSPLSLECTVEGTSNPNLYWYRQAAGRGLQLLFYSVGIGQISSEVPQNLSASRPQDRQFILSSKKLLLSDSGFYLCAWTDSPSPLHFGNGTRLTVT.

The CDR3 nucleotides are TGTGCCAGCAGCCCCGCCGGCAGTCAAGAGACCCAGTACTTC. Protein product: CASSPAGSQETQYF. This chain uses TRBV5-6 with TRBJ2-5; no clear D gene. Trimming cost V 4 bases and J 2 bases, with 12 bases left between them. This CDR3 has 14 residues. Looked up from germline, CDR1 is SGHDT and CDR2 is YYEEEE.

This clone was found once. The rearrangement joins TRBV11-2 to TRBJ1-2; the match to TRBD1 covers 9 bases. Germline CDR1 SGHAT, CDR2 FQNNGV. Trimming at V came to 5 bases and at J to 0 bases, leaving 10 bases not matched to a gene. The length of the CDR3 is 17 residues. This chain's CDR3 is CASSRPGQGRANYGYTF. The CDR3, as DNA: TGTGCCAGCAGCCGACCGGGACAGGGAAGGGCTAACTATGGCTACACCTTC. The full variable domain, in which reference TRBV11-2 and TRBJ1-2 provide the parts outside the CDR3, is EAGVAQSPRYKIIEKRQSVAFWCNPISGHATLYWYQQILGQGPKLLIQFQNNGVVDDSQLPKDRFSAERLKGVDSTLKIQPAKLEDSAVYLCASSRPGQGRANYGYTFGSGTRLTVV.

Written as DNA, the CDR3 is TGTGCCAGCAAACAGGGGGCTATCAATCAGCCCCAGCATTTT. Translation gives CASKQGAINQPQHF. The chain recombines TRBV2 with TRBJ1-5, with 9 bases matching TRBD1. CDR1 is SNHLY, CDR2 FYNNEI, per germline. CDR3 length equals 14 residues. V gave up 7 bases and J gave up 3 bases; unmatched junction bases: 4.

CDR3 DNA sequence: TGTGCCAGCAGCTTGGAAGGTAAAGCCGGGGAGCTGTTTTTT. It translates to CASSLEGKAGELFF. The chain is built from TRBV5-4 and TRBJ2-2; no definite D call. The CDR3 length is 14 residues. CDR1 is SGHNT, CDR2 YYREEE, per germline (reference sequence). V was trimmed by 0 bases and J by 6 bases, leaving 9 bases between them.

CDR3 sequence reads: CASSTMTGGYTF. CDR3 in DNA: TGTGCCAGCAGTACGATGACAGGAGGCTACACCTTC. The rearrangement links TRBV6-2 or TRBV6-3 to TRBJ1-2; D perhaps matches TRBD1 (6 bases). The germline V and J ends were trimmed by 5 bases and 8 bases, with 12 bases remaining between them. Germline V gives CDR1 MNHEY, CDR2 SVGEGT. This CDR3 spans 12 amino acids.

This clone was seen only a few times. The chain combines TRBV19 with TRBJ1-5; the D gene is possibly TRBD1 (5 bases). The V and J ends lost 1 base and 5 bases respectively, with 12 bases between them. This CDR3 is built from 15 residues. CDR1 is LNHDA, CDR2 SQIVND, per germline (reference sequence). CDR3 DNA: TGTGCCAGTAGTATAGCCCGCCGGGGCGATCAGCCCCAGCATTTT. Translating it yields CASSIARRGDQPQHF.

V usage is TRBV27 and J usage is TRBJ1-3, with D perhaps TRBD1 (5 bases). This CDR3 has 14 residues. In germline, CDR1 is MNHEY, CDR2 SMNVEV (reference sequence). V lost 6 bases to trimming and J lost 8 bases, with 17 bases between them. CDR3 coding DNA: TGTGCCAGCAGCTTACGACAGTCCCGGGACACCATATATTTT. Translated: CASSLRQSRDTIYF.

The genes are TRBV23-1 and TRBJ1-4, with a weak D call TRBD1 (5 bases). TRBV23-1 is labeled an ORF, and its function is uncertain. The V end lost 2 bases, the J end lost 13 bases, and 11 bases lay between the germline ends. The CDR3 has 12 amino acids. CDR3 protein: CASSQLLGGLFF. CDR3 DNA sequence: TGCGCCAGCAGTCAACTTCTCGGGGGACTGTTTTTT.

The V call is TRBV7-8, the J call TRBJ2-5, with 7 bases identical to TRBD1. The CDR3 length is 15 residues. With 2 bases clipped from V and 6 bases from J, the junction kept 9 bases outside the gene matches. CDR1 is SGHVS and CDR2 is FQNEAQ in the germline V gene. CDR3 region: CASSLRTGLQKTQYF. CDR3 DNA: TGTGCCAGCAGCTTACGGACAGGCCTCCAGAAGACCCAGTACTTC.

The chain combines TRBV7-6 with TRBJ2-5, with 10 positions matching TRBD2. Per the germline V gene, CDR1 is SGHVS and CDR2 is FNYEAQ. The length of the CDR3 is 14 residues. V lost 5 bases, J lost 4 bases, and 4 bases stayed unmatched. CDR3 sequence (DNA): TGTGCCAGCAGCGAGAGCGGGAGGGGAGAGACCCAGTACTTC. Protein product: CASSESGRGETQYF.

The chain uses TRBV27 and TRBJ1-2; the match to TRBD1 covers 9 bases. Trimming at V came to 1 base and at J to 4 bases, leaving 1 base not matched to a gene. Per the germline V gene, CDR1 is MNHEY and CDR2 is SMNVEV (reference sequence). The CDR3 consists of 14 residues. This chain's CDR3 is CASSLLGQGYGYTF. The CDR3 DNA reads as TGTGCCAGCAGTTTATTGGGACAGGGCTATGGCTACACCTTC.

The rearrangement uses TRBV3-1 (or the pseudogene TRBV3-2) and TRBJ2-7; 8 positions match TRBD2. The germline V gene has CDR1 LGHDT and CDR2 YNNKEL (reference sequence). The CDR3 has 14 residues. After removal of 8 bases from V and 2 bases from J, the junction contained 8 bases not matched to a gene. In DNA, the CDR3 is TGTGCCAGCCGATTAGCGGGGAGTCCCTACGAGCAGTACTTC. Its protein is CASRLAGSPYEQYF.

This sequence joins TRBV27 and TRBJ1-6; no firm D call. The V gene's germline CDR1 is MNHEY and CDR2 SMNVEV (reference sequence). The CDR3 is 14 residues long. The germline V and J ends were trimmed by 3 bases and 6 bases, with 9 bases remaining between them. CDR3 region: CASSFNRPNSPLHF. For the CDR3, the DNA is TGTGCCAGCAGTTTCAACCGACCTAATTCACCCCTCCACTTT.

V and J are TRBV2 and TRBJ1-6, with D tentatively TRBD1 (6 bases). V was clipped by 4 bases and J by 5 bases, with 12 bases between them. The CDR3 contains 15 residues. Germline CDR1 and CDR2: SNHLY and FYNNEI. In DNA, the CDR3 is TGTGCCAGCAGTGCGGAGGACAGCCATAATTCACCCCTCCACTTT. Residues: CASSAEDSHNSPLHF.

The CDR3, as DNA: TGTGCCAGCAGTTACTCGTGGCGGGTCGTAGGTGAAAAACTGTTTTTT. Its translation: CASSYSWRVVGEKLFF. The chain has TRBV6-5 and TRBJ1-4; D ambiguous. The V end was cut by 0 bases, the J end by 7 bases, with 15 bases between. CDR1 and CDR2 (germline): MNHEY, SVGAGI. The CDR3 is made up of 16 amino acids.

In this sample, this clone turned up a few times. The gene calls are TRBV3-1 (or the pseudogene TRBV3-2) and TRBJ1-3; D not resolved. V was pared by 4 bases and J by 0 bases, with 10 bases between. The CDR3 consists of 15 residues. The germline gives CDR1 LGHDT, CDR2 YNNKEL (reference sequence). The chain's CDR3 is CASSPSDGSGNTIYF. CDR3 sequence (DNA): TGTGCCAGCAGCCCCTCCGACGGCTCTGGAAACACCATATATTTT.